This T cell receptor beta chain was captured by sequencing in a study of blood T cell repertoires in COVID-19. Study-level background: Sites across the United States, Italy and Spain contributed samples from acute and convalescent COVID-19. PBMCs, B-cell-depleted T cells, or T cells provided the cDNA or gDNA that made up the material.

Original data processing: Estimates of nucleated cell counts were drawn from the amplification of reference gene primers. Clones were read by immunoSEQ multiplex PCR, and TCRdb kept only the in-frame ones, dropping some. That table is the source of V, J and clone size, and D and trimming were worked out from the DNA. Counted here are about 53,000 clones, 65% to 90% occurring once; the ten biggest clones make up 2.5% to 3%. The receptor's source is a woman aged 60 to 75 with acute or convalescent COVID-19. The sequencing input was peripheral blood.

CDR3 residues: CASSSAGQPNEKLFF. In DNA form, the CDR3 reads TGTGCCAGCAGCTCCGCGGGACAGCCTAATGAAAAACTGTTTTTT. The V and J genes are TRBV5-4 and TRBJ1-4, with 7 bases identical to TRBD1. The CDR3 consists of 15 residues. V dropped 3 bases and J dropped 3; count of bases not matched to a gene: 5. Germline V gene sequence: CDR1 SGHNT, CDR2 YYREEE (reference sequence).